This T cell receptor beta chain came from a study of shared clonotypes between healthy human individuals. TCRdb keeps only in-frame clones here, not all; method: immunoSEQ multiplex PCR. The data contain about 990,000 clones, 75% to 80% of them seen just once; the ten biggest clones take up 0.6% to 0.75%. V lost 2 bases, J lost 10 bases, and 17 bases stayed unmatched. CDR3 length equals 18 residues. Germline CDR1 reads GTSNPN; CDR2 reads SVGIG (reference sequence). The receptor's source is a man aged 18-30 years in good health. Some clones in this sample may be carry-over from other donors' samples. The specimen sequenced was memory CD4+ T cells from PBMCs. Subset defined: CD45RA-negative fraction. The chain carries TRBV30 and TRBJ2-1, with TRBD2 matching over 13 bases. The CDR3 DNA is TGTGCCTGGAGTACGACCCTCTCCGGACTAGCGGGAGTTCGGGAGCAGTTCTTC. Protein: CAWSTTLSGLAGVREQFF. The full variable domain, rest sourced from reference TRBV30 and TRBJ2-1, is SQTIHQWPATLVQPVGSPLSLECTVEGTSNPNLYWYRQAAGRGLQLLFYSVGIGQISSEVPQNLSASRPQDRQFILSSKKLLLSDSGFYLCAWSTTLSGLAGVREQFFGPGTRLTVL.